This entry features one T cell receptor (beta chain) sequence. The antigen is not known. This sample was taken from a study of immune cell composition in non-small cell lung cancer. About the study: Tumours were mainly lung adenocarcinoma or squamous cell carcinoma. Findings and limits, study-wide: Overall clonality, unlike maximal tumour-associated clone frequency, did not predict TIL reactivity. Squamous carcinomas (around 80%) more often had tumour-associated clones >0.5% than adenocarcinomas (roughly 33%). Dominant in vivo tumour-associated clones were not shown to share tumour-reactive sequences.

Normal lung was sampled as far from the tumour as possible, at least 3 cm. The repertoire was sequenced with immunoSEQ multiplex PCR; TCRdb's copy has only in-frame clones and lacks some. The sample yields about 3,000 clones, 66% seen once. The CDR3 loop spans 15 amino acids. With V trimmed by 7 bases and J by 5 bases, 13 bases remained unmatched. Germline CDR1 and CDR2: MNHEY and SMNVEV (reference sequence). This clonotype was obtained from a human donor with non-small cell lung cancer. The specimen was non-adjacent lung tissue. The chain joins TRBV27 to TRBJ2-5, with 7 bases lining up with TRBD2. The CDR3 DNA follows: TGTGCCAGCACCGCCGGGACTACAAGCCTCGAGACCCAGTACTTC. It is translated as CASTAGTTSLETQYF.